Below, 16 T cell receptor beta chains from the same sample are listed, as sequenced in a study of T cells in Graves' hyperthyroidism and ophthalmopathy. Amplification targeted TCR beta CDR3 regions from RNA transcripts. The HTBI set primed first-round TCR CDR3 RT-PCR. MiXCR, run by TCRdb on the multiplex PCR reads, gives a single entry per CDR3 protein. The sample consists of under 350,000 distinct CDR3 sequences, approximately 17% of them appearing once. Sequencing was performed on blood. The receptor source for this set is a woman aged 60 to 75 with Graves' ophthalmopathy.

Ten or more counts support this clonotype. The chain employs TRBV5-6 and TRBJ2-3; the D gene is possibly TRBD1 (6 bases). The germline CDR1 and CDR2 sequences are SGHDT and YYEEEE. This CDR3 spans 15 amino acids. Trimming shortened V by 2 bases and J by 5 bases, and 15 bases separated the two germline ends. CDR3 loop: CASSFFTGLLDTQYF. The CDR3 coding sequence is TGTGCCAGCAGCTTTTTCACAGGGTTGTTAGATACGCAGTATTTT.

CDR3 nucleotide sequence: TGTGCCACCTCAATGACCAGCGGCCCCCGCACAGATACGCAGTATTTT. This gives the protein CATSMTSGPRTDTQYF. The V and J genes are TRBV4-2 and TRBJ2-3; D possibly corresponds to TRBD2 (5 bases). CDR1 and CDR2 from the germline V gene are LGHNA and YNFKEQ. Trimming took off 10 bases at V and 1 base at J, with 21 bases between the two ends. The length of the CDR3 is 16 residues.

The genes are TRBV28 and TRBJ2-2, with D tentatively TRBD1 (6 bases). This CDR3 is 17 amino acids long. The V end was cut by 3 bases, the J end by 3 bases, with 17 bases between. Germline-derived CDR1 and CDR2 are MDHEN and SYDVKM. The CDR3 loop reads CASSFLPPDRYTGELFF. CDR3 DNA sequence: TGTGCCAGCAGTTTCCTGCCCCCTGACAGGTACACCGGGGAGCTGTTTTTT.

This clonotype was recorded at least ten times. The V call is TRBV12-5, the J call TRBJ2-3; weak D call: TRBD2 (5 bases). Germline loops: CDR1 LGHNT, CDR2 FRNRAP. V was trimmed by 1 base and J by 4 bases, leaving 15 bases between them. The CDR3 extends over 16 amino acids. CDR3 sequence: CASGLEEFLRADTQYF. The CDR3 nucleotides read TGTGCTAGTGGTTTGGAAGAATTTTTGAGGGCAGATACGCAGTATTTT.

This clonotype was detected ten times or more. J is TRBJ2-7 and V is TRBV28; D is undetermined. The V end lost 1 base, the J end lost 5 bases, and 9 bases lay between the germline ends. The CDR3 is made up of 13 amino acids. The germline gives CDR1 MDHEN, CDR2 SYDVKM. The CDR3 nucleotides are TGTGCCAGCAGTTTATCTCCCGACCACGAGCAGTACTTC. Translated: CASSLSPDHEQYF.

The chain links TRBV20-1 to TRBJ2-7; 9 bases fit TRBD1. J gave up 5 bases and V 6 bases, and 11 bases lay outside the gene matches. In germline, CDR1 is DFQATT, CDR2 SNEGSKA (reference sequence). The CDR3 covers 14 residues. The CDR3 region is CSAPTGGGGNEQYF. The CDR3 DNA follows: TGCAGTGCGCCGACAGGGGGAGGTGGTAACGAGCAGTACTTC.

This clonotype came up a few times. A read error may be the cause here, since a much bigger clone is one base away. The V call is TRBV7-2, the J call TRBJ2-3; 9 bases map to TRBD1. The CDR3 extends over 15 amino acids. Trimming removed 1 base from V and 7 bases from J; junction bases left unmatched: 6. Germline assignment: CDR1 SGHTA and CDR2 FQGNSA. This chain's CDR3 is CASSLDGQGRNTQYF. CDR3 coding DNA: TGTGCCAGCAGCTTAGATGGACAGGGGCGGAATACGCAGTATTTT. Full variable domain (missing parts from reference TRBV7-2 and TRBJ2-3): GAGVSQSPSNKVTEKGKDVELRCDPISGHTALYWYRQSLGQGLEFLIYFQGNSAPDKSGLPSDRFSAERTGGSVSTLTIQRTQQEDSAVYLCASSLDGQGRNTQYFGPGTRLTVL.

This clonotype has a count of ten or more. The J gene is TRBJ2-7, the V gene TRBV3-1, with 7 bases that match TRBD1. Germline CDR1 reads LGHDT; CDR2 reads YNNKEL (reference sequence). The CDR3 contains 14 residues. V trimming: 1 base; J trimming: 2 bases; junction bases outside the gene matches: 2. In nucleotides, the CDR3 is TGTGCCAGCAGCCAAGGGACAGGTACCTACGAGCAGTACTTC. It translates to CASSQGTGTYEQYF.

The chain recombines TRBV20-1 with TRBJ2-2; tentatively, D is TRBD2 (6 bases). The CDR3 totals 15 residues. The V gene's germline CDR1 is DFQATT and CDR2 SNEGSKA (reference sequence). V was cut by 6 bases and J by 1 base, with 15 bases left in between. The DNA of the CDR3 is TGCAGTGCGGGCGGTCTAGCGAAGAACACCGGGGAGCTGTTTTTT. Translation: CSAGGLAKNTGELFF.

This clonotype occurred many times. V usage is TRBV9 and J usage is TRBJ1-1; TRBD1 agrees at 8 bases. The length of the CDR3 is 14 residues. Germline assignment: CDR1 SGDLS and CDR2 YYNGEE. Trimming at V came to 5 bases and at J to 4 bases, leaving 7 bases not matched to a gene. The CDR3 sequence: CASSPNRGGTEAFF. The CDR3 bases are TGTGCCAGCAGTCCTAACAGGGGGGGCACTGAAGCTTTCTTT.

This clonotype was observed at least ten times. V and J are TRBV5-1 and TRBJ1-1; D not resolved. Germline lookup yields CDR1 SGHRS and CDR2 YFSETQ. The length of the CDR3 is 13 residues. V lost 2 bases to trimming and J lost 3 bases, with 8 bases between them. The CDR3 coding sequence is TGCGCCAGCAGCTTCAAGGTGGACACTGAAGCTTTCTTT. Amino acids: CASSFKVDTEAFF.

This clonotype has at least ten counts. The rearrangement uses TRBV5-1 and TRBJ1-1; D gene ambiguous. The V gene's germline CDR1 is SGHRS and CDR2 YFSETQ. The CDR3 totals 13 residues. The ends were cut back, 3 bases at V and 8 bases at J, with 14 bases in the middle. CDR3 residues: CASSSSPDEEAFF. CDR3 DNA: TGCGCCAGCAGCTCTAGTCCAGACGAAGAAGCTTTCTTT.

Only a few counts were recorded for this clonotype. The DNA of the CDR3 is TGTGCCAGCAGCTTAGTAGCCCCATCGGGTGAAAAACTGTTTTTT. Residues: CASSLVAPSGEKLFF. This chain joins TRBV7-2 and TRBJ1-4; D gene ambiguous. Germline V CDR1 and CDR2: SGHTA, FQGNSA. The length of the CDR3 is 15 residues. Trimming left V 1 base short and J 7 bases short, with 13 bases between.

This clonotype was recorded many times. The V and J genes are TRBV5-1 and TRBJ1-1; D call uncertain. Trimming took off 4 bases at V and 0 bases at J, with 7 bases between the two ends. CDR1 SGHRS and CDR2 YFSETQ come from the germline V gene. This CDR3 is 13 amino acids long. The CDR3 region is CASSVEVNTEAFF. Written as DNA, the CDR3 is TGCGCCAGCAGCGTGGAGGTGAACACTGAAGCTTTCTTT.

This clonotype was observed a few times. This chain connects TRBV29-1 to TRBJ2-1; D perhaps matches TRBD2 (6 bases). The V gene's germline CDR1 is SQVTM and CDR2 ANQGSEA. The CDR3 has 11 residues. V was cut by 7 bases and J by 12 bases, with 16 bases left in between. The CDR3 DNA sequence: TGCAGCGCCGGAGGGCAAAGAGGGCAGTTCTTC. It translates to CSAGGQRGQFF.

A remark on this clonotype: A much larger clone sits a single nucleotide away, making a read error possible. The DNA is omitted, as the CDR3 cannot be located on it reliably, and the CDR3 follows TCRdb's listing. This sequence joins TRBV2 and TRBJ1-2. The CDR3 totals 13 residues, both ends included. The germline gives CDR1 SNHLY, CDR2 FYNNEI. CDR3 amino acids: CASTSGWSYGHTF.